The 2 T cell receptor beta chains presented below share a single source sample, sequenced in a study of T cells after yellow fever vaccination. TCRdb ran MiXCR on the 5' RACE reads and lists one entry per CDR3 protein. The data contain about 310,000 distinct CDR3 sequences, 3.6% of them seen just once; the ten biggest clones take up about a quarter. Material: PBMCs, obtained on the day of the yellow fever booster vaccination. The receptor source for this set is a young man who received the YFV17D yellow fever vaccine.

This clonotype appeared a few times. The rearrangement uses TRBV10-3 and TRBJ2-7; 11 nucleotides match TRBD1. The trim removed 8 bases at V and 4 bases at J, leaving 10 bases unmatched. CDR1 and CDR2 (germline): ENHRY, SYGVKD. The CDR3 totals 15 residues. The CDR3 spells CAIDEQRDRGYEQYV. In DNA, the CDR3 is TGTGCCATCGATGAACAACGGGACAGGGGGTACGAGCAGTACGTC.

CDR3: CASSLVKNTEAFF. The CDR3 DNA sequence: TGTGCCAGCAGCTTGGTTAAGAACACTGAAGCTTTCTTT. The chain employs TRBV11-3 and TRBJ1-1, with D uncertain. V gave up 3 bases and J gave up 1 base, with 6 bases separating them. The CDR3 spans 13 residues. Germline lookup yields CDR1 SGHNT and CDR2 YENEEA. Supplemented by reference TRBV11-3 and TRBJ1-1, the full variable domain reads EAGVVQSPRYKIIEKKQPVAFWCNPISGHNTLYWYLQNLGQGPELLIRYENEEAVDDSQLPKDRFSAERLKGVDSTLKIQPAELGDSAVYLCASSLVKNTEAFFGQGTRLTVV.